The table lists the clone carrying this T cell receptor beta chain with a count of one. Libraries were prepared by immunoSEQ multiplex PCR; TCRdb keeps only in-frame clonotypes and omits some of them. This table holds approximately 120,000 clones, about 88% found once. The data derive from a study of T cell responses to AZD1222 COVID-19 vaccine. V lost 1 base to trimming and J lost 7 bases; unmatched junction nucleotides: 16. This CDR3 is built from 18 residues. Germline V lookup: CDR1 LGHDT, CDR2 YNNKEL (reference sequence). The sample consisted of peripheral blood, taken on day 0 of AZD1222 vaccination. This receptor was obtained from an adult in good health. The chain joins TRBV3-1 (or the pseudogene TRBV3-2) to TRBJ2-1; the match to TRBD2 covers 7 bases. For the CDR3, the DNA is TGTGCCAGCAGCCAAGTGAGTCTAGCGGAGGTGCCCGTGAATGAGCAGTTCTTC. This translates into CASSQVSLAEVPVNEQFF.